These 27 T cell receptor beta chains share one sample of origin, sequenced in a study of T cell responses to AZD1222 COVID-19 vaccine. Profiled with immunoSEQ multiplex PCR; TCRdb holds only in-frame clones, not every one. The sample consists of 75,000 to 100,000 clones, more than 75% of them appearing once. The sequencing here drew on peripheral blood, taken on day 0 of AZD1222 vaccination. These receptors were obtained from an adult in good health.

CDR3 region: CASSQLSAYRRDNSPLHF. Written as DNA, the CDR3 is TGTGCCAGCAGCCAACTCTCAGCGTACCGAAGGGATAATTCACCCCTCCACTTT. The V call is TRBV5-4, the J call TRBJ1-6; no clear D. There are 18 residues in the CDR3. Trimming removed 4 bases from V and 5 bases from J, with 22 bases in between. Germline CDR1 SGHNT, CDR2 YYREEE (reference sequence).

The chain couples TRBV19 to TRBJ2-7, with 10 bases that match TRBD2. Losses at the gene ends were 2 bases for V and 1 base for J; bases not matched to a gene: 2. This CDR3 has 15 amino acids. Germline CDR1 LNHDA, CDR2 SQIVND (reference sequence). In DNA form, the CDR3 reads TGTGCCAGTAGTATATCTAGCGGGAGTTCCTACGAGCAGTACTTC. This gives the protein CASSISSGSSYEQYF.

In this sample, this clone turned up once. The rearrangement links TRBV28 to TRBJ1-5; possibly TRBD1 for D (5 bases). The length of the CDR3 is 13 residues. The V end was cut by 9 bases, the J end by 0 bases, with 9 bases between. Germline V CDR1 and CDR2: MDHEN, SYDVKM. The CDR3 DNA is TGTGCCAGTTACAGGAATAGCAATCAGCCCCAGCATTTT. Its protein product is CASYRNSNQPQHF.

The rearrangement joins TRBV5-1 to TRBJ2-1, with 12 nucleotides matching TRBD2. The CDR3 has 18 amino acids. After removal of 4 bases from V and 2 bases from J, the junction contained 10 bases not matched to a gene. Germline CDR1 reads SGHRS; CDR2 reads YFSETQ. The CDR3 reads CASSPGLAGGGPYNEQFF. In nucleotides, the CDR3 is TGCGCCAGCAGCCCAGGGCTAGCGGGAGGGGGTCCCTACAATGAGCAGTTCTTC.

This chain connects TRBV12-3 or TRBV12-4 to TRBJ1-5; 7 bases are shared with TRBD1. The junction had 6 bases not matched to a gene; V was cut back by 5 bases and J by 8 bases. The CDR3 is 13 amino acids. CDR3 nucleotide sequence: TGTGCCAGCAGTAATACAGGGGATAAGCCCCAGCATTTT. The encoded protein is CASSNTGDKPQHF.

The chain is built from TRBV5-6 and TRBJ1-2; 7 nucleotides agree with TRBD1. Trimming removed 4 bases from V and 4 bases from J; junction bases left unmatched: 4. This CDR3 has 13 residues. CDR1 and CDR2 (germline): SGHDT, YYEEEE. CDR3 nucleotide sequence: TGTGCCAGCAGCCCGGGACAGTCCTATGGCTACACCTTC. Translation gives CASSPGQSYGYTF.

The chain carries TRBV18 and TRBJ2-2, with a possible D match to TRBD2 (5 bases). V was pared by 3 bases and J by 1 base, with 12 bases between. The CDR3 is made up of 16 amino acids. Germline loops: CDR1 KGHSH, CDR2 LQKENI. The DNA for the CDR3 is TGTGCCAGCTCACCGGCTATACGGGAGAACACCGGGGAGCTGTTTTTT. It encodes CASSPAIRENTGELFF. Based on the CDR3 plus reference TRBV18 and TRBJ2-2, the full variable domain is NAGVMQNPRHLVRRRGQEARLRCSPMKGHSHVYWYRQLPEEGLKFMVYLQKENIIDESGMPKERFSAEFPKEGPSILRIQQVVRGDSAAYFCASSPAIRENTGELFFGEGSRLTVL.

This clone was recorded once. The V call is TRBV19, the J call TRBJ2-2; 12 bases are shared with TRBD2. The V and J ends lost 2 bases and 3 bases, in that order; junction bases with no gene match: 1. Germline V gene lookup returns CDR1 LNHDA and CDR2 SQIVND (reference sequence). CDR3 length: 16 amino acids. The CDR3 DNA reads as TGTGCCAGTAGTATACTAGCGGGAGGGGACACCGGGGAGCTGTTTTTT. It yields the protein CASSILAGGDTGELFF.

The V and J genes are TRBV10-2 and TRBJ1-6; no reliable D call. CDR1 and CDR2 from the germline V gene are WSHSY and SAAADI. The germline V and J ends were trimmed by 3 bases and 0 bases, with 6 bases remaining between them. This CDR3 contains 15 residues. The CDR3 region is CASSDGSSYNSPLHF. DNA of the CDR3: TGCGCCAGCAGTGACGGGAGCTCCTATAATTCACCCCTCCACTTT.

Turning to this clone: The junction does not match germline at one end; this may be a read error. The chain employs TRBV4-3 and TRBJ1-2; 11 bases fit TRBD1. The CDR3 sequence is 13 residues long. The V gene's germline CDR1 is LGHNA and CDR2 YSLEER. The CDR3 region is CASSPSPGQGVHF. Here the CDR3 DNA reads TGCGCCAGCAGCCCCTCACCGGGACAGGGGGTTCACTTC.

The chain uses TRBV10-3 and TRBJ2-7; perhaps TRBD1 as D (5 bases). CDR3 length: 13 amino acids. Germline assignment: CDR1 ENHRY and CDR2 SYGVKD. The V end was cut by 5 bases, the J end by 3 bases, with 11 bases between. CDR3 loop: CAISLMDNYEQYF. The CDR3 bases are TGTGCCATCAGTCTGATGGACAACTACGAGCAGTACTTC.

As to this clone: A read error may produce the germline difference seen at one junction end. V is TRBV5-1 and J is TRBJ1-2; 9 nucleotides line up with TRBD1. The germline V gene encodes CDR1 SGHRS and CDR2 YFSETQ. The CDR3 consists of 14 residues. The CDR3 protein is CASRLGQGLGGYTF. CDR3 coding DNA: TGCGCCAGCAGGTTGGGACAGGGCTTGGGTGGCTACACCTTC. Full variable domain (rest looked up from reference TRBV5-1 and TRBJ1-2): KAGVTQTPRYLIKTRGQQVTLSCSPISGHRSVSWYQQTPGQGLQFLFEYFSETQRNKGNFPGRFSGRQFSNSRSEMNVSTLELGDSALYLCASRLGQGLGGYTFGSGTRLTVV.

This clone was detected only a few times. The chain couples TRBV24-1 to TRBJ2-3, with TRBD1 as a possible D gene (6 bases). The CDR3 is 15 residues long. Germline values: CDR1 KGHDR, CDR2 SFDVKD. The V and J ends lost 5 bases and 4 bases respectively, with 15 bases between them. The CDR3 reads CATSGNTGFSDTQYF. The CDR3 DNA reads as TGTGCCACCAGTGGTAATACAGGGTTTTCAGATACGCAGTATTTT.

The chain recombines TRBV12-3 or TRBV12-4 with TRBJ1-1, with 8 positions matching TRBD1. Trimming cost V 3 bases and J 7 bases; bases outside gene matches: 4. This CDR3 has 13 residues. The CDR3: CASSFQGAGEAFF. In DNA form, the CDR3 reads TGTGCCAGCAGTTTTCAGGGGGCCGGTGAAGCTTTCTTT.

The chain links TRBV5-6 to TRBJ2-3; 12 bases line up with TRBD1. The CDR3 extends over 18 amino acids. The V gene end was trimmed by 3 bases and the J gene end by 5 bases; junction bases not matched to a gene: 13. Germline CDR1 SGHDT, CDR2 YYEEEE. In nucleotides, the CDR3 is TGTGCCAGCAGCTCCACCGGGACAGGGGGCGGCGGGGGAGATACGCAGTATTTT. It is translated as CASSSTGTGGGGGDTQYF.

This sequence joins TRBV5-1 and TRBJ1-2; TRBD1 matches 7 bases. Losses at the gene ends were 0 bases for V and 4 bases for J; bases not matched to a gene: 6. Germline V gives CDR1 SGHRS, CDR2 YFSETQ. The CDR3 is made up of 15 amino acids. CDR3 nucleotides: TGCGCCAGCAGCTTGGAGCGGGACAGTTTCTATGGCTACACCTTC. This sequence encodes CASSLERDSFYGYTF.

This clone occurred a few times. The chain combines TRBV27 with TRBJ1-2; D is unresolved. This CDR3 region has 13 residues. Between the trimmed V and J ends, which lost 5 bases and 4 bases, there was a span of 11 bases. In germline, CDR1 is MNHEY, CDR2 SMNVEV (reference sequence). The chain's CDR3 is CASSPSAAYGYTF. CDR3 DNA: TGTGCCAGCAGTCCCTCCGCCGCCTATGGCTACACCTTC.

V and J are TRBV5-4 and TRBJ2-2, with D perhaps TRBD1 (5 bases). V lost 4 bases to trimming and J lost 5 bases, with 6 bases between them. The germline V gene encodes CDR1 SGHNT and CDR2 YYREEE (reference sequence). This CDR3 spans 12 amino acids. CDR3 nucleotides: TGTGCCAGCAGCCCAGGGACCGGGGAGCTGTTTTTT. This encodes CASSPGTGELFF.

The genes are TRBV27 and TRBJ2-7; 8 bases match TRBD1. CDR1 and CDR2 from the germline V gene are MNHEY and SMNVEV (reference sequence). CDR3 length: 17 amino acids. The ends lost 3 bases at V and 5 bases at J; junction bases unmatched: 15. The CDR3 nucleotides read TGTGCCAGCAGTTTCCACGGAATGACAGGGGAAAATGACGAGCAGTACTTC. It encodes CASSFHGMTGENDEQYF.

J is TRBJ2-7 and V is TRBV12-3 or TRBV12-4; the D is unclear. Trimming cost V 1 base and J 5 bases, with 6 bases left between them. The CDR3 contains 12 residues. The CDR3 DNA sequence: TGTGCCAGCAGTTTAGGTGCTAACGAGCAGTACTTC. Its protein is CASSLGANEQYF.

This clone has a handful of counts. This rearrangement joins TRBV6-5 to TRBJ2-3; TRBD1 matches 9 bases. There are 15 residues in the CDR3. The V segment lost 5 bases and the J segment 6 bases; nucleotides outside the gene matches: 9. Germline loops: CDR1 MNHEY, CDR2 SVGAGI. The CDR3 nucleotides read TGTGCCAGCAGTAAACCGGGACAGGGAATGGATACGCAGTATTTT. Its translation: CASSKPGQGMDTQYF.

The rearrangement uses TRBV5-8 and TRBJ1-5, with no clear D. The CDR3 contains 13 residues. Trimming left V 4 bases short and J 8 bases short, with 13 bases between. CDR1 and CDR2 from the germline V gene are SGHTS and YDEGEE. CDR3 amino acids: CASSRPGGEPQHF. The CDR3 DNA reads TGTGCCAGCAGCCGCCCCGGTGGGGAGCCCCAGCATTTT.

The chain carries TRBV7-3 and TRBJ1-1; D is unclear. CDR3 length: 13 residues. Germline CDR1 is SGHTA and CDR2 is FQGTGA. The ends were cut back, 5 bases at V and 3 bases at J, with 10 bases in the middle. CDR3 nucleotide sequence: TGTGCCAGCAGCCTCTACTTGGACACTGAAGCTTTCTTT. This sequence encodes CASSLYLDTEAFF.

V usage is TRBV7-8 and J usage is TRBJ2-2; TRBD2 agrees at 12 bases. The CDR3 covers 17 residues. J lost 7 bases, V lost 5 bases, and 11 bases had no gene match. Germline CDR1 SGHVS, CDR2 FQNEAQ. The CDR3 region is CASSPSPSGRAFGELFF. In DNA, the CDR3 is TGTGCCAGCAGCCCAAGCCCTAGCGGGAGGGCCTTCGGGGAGCTGTTTTTT. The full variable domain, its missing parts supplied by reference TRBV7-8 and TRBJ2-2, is GAGVSQSPRYKVAKRGQDVALRCDPISGHVSLFWYQQALGQGPEFLTYFQNEAQLDKSGLPSDRFFAERPEGSVSTLKIQRTQQEDSAVYLCASSPSPSGRAFGELFFGEGSRLTVL.

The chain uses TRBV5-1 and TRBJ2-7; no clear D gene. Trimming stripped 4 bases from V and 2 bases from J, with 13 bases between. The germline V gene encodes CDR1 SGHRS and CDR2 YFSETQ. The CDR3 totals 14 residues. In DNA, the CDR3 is TGCGCCAGCAGCCCACTCGCGGCTACCTACGAGCAGTACTTC. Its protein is CASSPLAATYEQYF.

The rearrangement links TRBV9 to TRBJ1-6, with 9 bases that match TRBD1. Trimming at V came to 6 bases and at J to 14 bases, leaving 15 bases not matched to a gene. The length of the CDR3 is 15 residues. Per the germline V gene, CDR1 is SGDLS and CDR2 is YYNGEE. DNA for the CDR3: TGTGCCAGCACCAATTCCGGGACAGGGCCTCAGGCCCTCCACTTT. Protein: CASTNSGTGPQALHF.

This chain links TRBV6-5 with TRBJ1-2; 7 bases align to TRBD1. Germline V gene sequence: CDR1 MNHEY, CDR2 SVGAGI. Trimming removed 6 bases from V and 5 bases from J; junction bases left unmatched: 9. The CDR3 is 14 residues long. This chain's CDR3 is CASSPIHRGYGYTF. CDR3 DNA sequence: TGTGCCAGCAGCCCGATTCACAGGGGTTATGGCTACACCTTC.